The clone carrying this TCR beta chain turned up a few times. Assay used: immunoSEQ multiplex PCR; TCRdb lists only in-frame clones, some missing. The table records under 45,000 clones, about 93% of them present only once. This entry comes from a study of T cells in tuberculosis. There are 15 residues in the CDR3. CDR1 is SGHNT, CDR2 YENEEA, per germline. With 5 bases removed from V and 0 bases from J, the gap between germline ends came to 13 bases. Latent tuberculosis screening used tuberculin skin test and IGRA at entry. This TCR derives from a donor aged 10 to 29 with latent tuberculosis or without tuberculosis infection. The rearrangement joins TRBV11-3 to TRBJ1-1; D is unclear. The source material was PBMCs. CDR3 coding DNA: TGTGCCAGCAGCACTCGAGGAGGGTTGAACACTGAAGCTTTCTTT. The encoded protein is CASSTRGGLNTEAFF.